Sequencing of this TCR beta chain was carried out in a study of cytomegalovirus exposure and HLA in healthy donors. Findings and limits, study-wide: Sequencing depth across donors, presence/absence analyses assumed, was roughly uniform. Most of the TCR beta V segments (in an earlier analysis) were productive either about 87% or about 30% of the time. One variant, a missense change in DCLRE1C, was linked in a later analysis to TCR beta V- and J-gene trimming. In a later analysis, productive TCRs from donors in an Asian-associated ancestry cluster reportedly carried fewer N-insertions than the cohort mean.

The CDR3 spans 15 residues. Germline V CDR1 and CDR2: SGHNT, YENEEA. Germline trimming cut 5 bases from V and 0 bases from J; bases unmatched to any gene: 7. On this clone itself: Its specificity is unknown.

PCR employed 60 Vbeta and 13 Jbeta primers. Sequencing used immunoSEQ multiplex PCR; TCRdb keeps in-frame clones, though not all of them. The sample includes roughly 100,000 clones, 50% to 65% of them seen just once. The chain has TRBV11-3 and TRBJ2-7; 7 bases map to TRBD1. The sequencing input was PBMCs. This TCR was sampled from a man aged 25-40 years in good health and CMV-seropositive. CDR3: CASSRQGTLSYEQYF. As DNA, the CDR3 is TGTGCCAGCAGCCGACAGGGCACACTCTCCTACGAGCAGTACTTC.